This T cell receptor beta chain originates from a study of T cell responses to AZD1222 COVID-19 vaccine. The CDR3 spans 15 residues. The ends lost 1 base at V and 4 bases at J; junction bases unmatched: 2. Per the germline V gene, CDR1 is SGHAT and CDR2 is FQNNGV. Profiled with immunoSEQ multiplex PCR; TCRdb holds only in-frame clones, not every one. The sample holds 100,000 to 140,000 clones, around nine tenths seen once. The origin of this receptor is an adult who received the AZD1222 COVID-19 vaccine. V usage is TRBV11-2 and J usage is TRBJ1-1, with 11 bases lining up with TRBD1. Material: peripheral blood, obtained 28 days after the second AZD1222 dose. As DNA, the CDR3 is TGTGCCAGCAGCTTAGTTGGGACAGGGGGCACTGAAGCTTTCTTT. Protein sequence: CASSLVGTGGTEAFF.